The 17 T cell receptor beta chains below all came from one sample that was sequenced in a study of T cell clusters in autoimmune cytopenias. TRB was amplified by touch-down multiplex PCR, primer pools A and B combined. TCRdb reprocessed the multiplex PCR reads, keeping one entry per CDR3 protein, no DNA. Its table records 7,000 to 8,500 distinct CDR3 sequences. TRB amplification used 250 ng of peripheral blood genomic DNA. Sequenced input: peripheral blood. All receptors come from a human donor with an autoimmune cytopenia or autoimmune hepatitis (not recorded which).

The chain joins TRBV11-2 to TRBJ2-3; TCRdb outputs TRBD1, but without DNA this stays unchecked. The CDR3 consists of 15 residues. The V gene's germline CDR1 is SGHAT and CDR2 FQNNGV. The chain's CDR3 is CASSLLVGVGDTQYF.

The chain uses TRBV20-1 and TRBJ1-2; TCRdb gives TRBD1 as the D gene, but with no DNA this cannot be confirmed. CDR1 and CDR2 (germline): DFQATT, SNEGSKA (reference sequence). The CDR3 contains 16 residues. The CDR3 loop is CSARPGGTGRISGYTF.

This chain connects TRBV7-6 to TRBJ2-7; the D call of TRBD2 rests on TCRdb alone, since no DNA is present to check it. Germline loops: CDR1 SGHVS, CDR2 FNYEAQ. This CDR3 has 19 residues. The CDR3 protein is CASSNPWDSGGAGSYEQYF.

The chain carries TRBV11-2 and TRBJ2-7. The germline V gene has CDR1 SGHAT and CDR2 FQNNGV. CDR3 length: 13 residues. CDR3 amino acids: CASSPYSSYEQYF. Full variable domain (outside the CDR3, taken from reference TRBV11-2 and TRBJ2-7): EAGVAQSPRYKIIEKRQSVAFWCNPISGHATLYWYQQILGQGPKLLIQFQNNGVVDDSQLPKDRFSAERLKGVDSTLKIQPAKLEDSAVYLCASSPYSSYEQYFGPGTRLTVT.

This clonotype is classed as medium-sized (0.01 to 0.1%) by frequency. The V call is TRBV20-1, the J call TRBJ2-7; without DNA, the TCRdb call of TRBD1 cannot be checked. CDR3 length: 14 amino acids. Germline CDR1 is DFQATT and CDR2 is SNEGSKA (reference sequence). The CDR3 here is CSASTGLNALEQYF.

Its frequency marks this clonotype as medium-sized. The rearrangement uses TRBV6-5 and TRBJ2-7; TCRdb names TRBD2, which stays unverified in the absence of DNA. Germline V gives CDR1 MNHEY, CDR2 SVGAGI. The CDR3 consists of 14 residues. The CDR3 loop reads CASRPGGGGYEQYF.

Its frequency marks this clonotype as medium-sized (0.01 to 0.1%). The rearrangement links TRBV20-1 to TRBJ1-5; TCRdb calls TRBD1, which cannot be checked without DNA. There are 15 residues in the CDR3. Germline CDR1 and CDR2: DFQATT and SNEGSKA (reference sequence). CDR3 sequence reads: CSASRGQGSNQPQHF.

By frequency, this clonotype registers medium-sized (0.01 to 0.1%). The rearrangement uses TRBV30 and TRBJ2-3; TCRdb returns TRBD2, unconfirmable since there is no DNA. CDR1 and CDR2 (germline): GTSNPN, SVGIG (reference sequence). The CDR3 runs 15 residues. The CDR3 is CAWKFAGGRADTQYF.

This clonotype is medium-sized by frequency. J is TRBJ1-2 and V is TRBV7-9; TCRdb proposes TRBD1, but this gene call is untestable without DNA. CDR1 is SEHNR and CDR2 is FQNEAQ in the germline V gene (reference sequence). The CDR3 extends over 14 amino acids. CDR3 amino acids: CASSLGQDDYGYTF.

The J gene is TRBJ1-5, the V gene TRBV27; the TCRdb D gene call, TRBD1, has no DNA to confirm it. This CDR3 spans 14 amino acids. CDR1 and CDR2 (germline): MNHEY, SMNVEV (reference sequence). The CDR3: CASRQFEGYQPQHF.

V and J are TRBV7-9 and TRBJ2-2; TCRdb designates TRBD2, a call that cannot be tested without DNA. Germline V gives CDR1 SEHNR, CDR2 FQNEAQ (reference sequence). The CDR3 is 17 amino acids. The CDR3 is CASSWTGTSVDTGELFF. The full variable domain, with the rest looked up from reference TRBV7-9 and TRBJ2-2, is DTGVSQNPRHKITKRGQNVTFRCDPISEHNRLYWYRQTLGQGPEFLTYFQNEAQLEKSRLLSDRFSAERPKGSFSTLEIQRTEQGDSAMYLCASSWTGTSVDTGELFFGEGSRLTVL.

The chain is built from TRBV24-1 and TRBJ1-1. CDR1 and CDR2 from the germline V gene are KGHDR and SFDVKD. The CDR3 sequence is 12 residues long. CDR3 sequence reads: CATSDLTGIAFF.

The chain uses TRBV5-1 and TRBJ2-3; as DNA is missing, the TRBD1 call by TCRdb cannot be tested. CDR1 is SGHRS and CDR2 is YFSETQ in the germline V gene. CDR3 length: 15 residues. CDR3 protein: CASSLDRGRPDTQYF.

According to its frequency, this clonotype is medium-sized (0.01 to 0.1%). The chain couples TRBV20-1 to TRBJ2-7; TCRdb selects TRBD2, and the lack of DNA leaves this call unchecked. Germline V gene data show CDR1 as DFQATT and CDR2 as SNEGSKA (reference sequence). The CDR3 is 12 amino acids. The CDR3 protein is CSARGLPYEQYF.

This rearrangement joins TRBV4-2 to TRBJ1-1; TCRdb lists TRBD1, though no DNA is available to test this call. The CDR3 covers 15 residues. The germline CDR1 and CDR2 sequences are LGHNA and YNFKEQ. The CDR3: CASSQPTAPNTEAFF.

Considering frequency, this clonotype is medium-sized. The V call is TRBV19, the J call TRBJ1-2. The germline CDR1 and CDR2 sequences are LNHDA and SQIVND (reference sequence). CDR3 size: 16 residues. The CDR3 loop is CASSINGRGTPSGYTF.

The V call is TRBV20-1, the J call TRBJ1-2; the TCRdb call, TRBD1, lacks DNA for checking. This CDR3 spans 15 amino acids. Per germline, CDR1 DFQATT and CDR2 SNEGSKA (reference sequence). Here the CDR3 reads CSARETPGQPWSYTF.